A selection of T cell receptor beta chains follows, all from one sample in a study of T-cell memory formation after mild COVID-19. One entry per CDR3 protein, called by TCRdb with MiXCR from the 5' RACE reads. The sample contains around 340,000 distinct CDR3 sequences, 10% to 15% of which appear only once. Specimen: PBMCs or a T cell subset sorted from them (not recorded which). The receptors shown here come from a man aged 18 to 30 who had mild COVID-19 (a few samples of this study predate the infection). Cell type and time point are not known. The CDR3 runs from the conserved cysteine through the conserved F or W.

v_gene: TRBV7-3; len: 14; CDR3aa: CASSQVGGNSPLHF
v_gene: TRBV4-1; len: 14; CDR3aa: CASSPVGDTGELFF
v_gene: TRBV7-2; len: 16; CDR3aa: CASSPWTGVRTGELFF
v_gene: TRBV12-3/TRBV12-4; len: 13; CDR3aa: CASSPSRLSEQYF
v_gene: TRBV12-5; len: 11; CDR3aa: CATGRAGELFF
v_gene: TRBV7-9; len: 16; CDR3aa: CASSSWPGQGGETQYF
v_gene: TRBV11-2; len: 14; CDR3aa: CASSYGGGADTQYF
v_gene: TRBV6-2/TRBV6-3; len: 19; CDR3aa: CASSSPSRGGQYKNTEAFF
v_gene: TRBV6-2/TRBV6-3; len: 15; CDR3aa: CASSPYRGRNTEAFF
v_gene: TRBV10-3; len: 18; CDR3aa: CAITGGYHGQGTYNEQFF
v_gene: TRBV3-1; len: 15; CDR3aa: CASSQGPGGQETQYF
v_gene: TRBV7-2; len: 14; CDR3aa: CASSLKAGVTEAFF
v_gene: TRBV6-2/TRBV6-3; len: 14; CDR3aa: CASTRTEMAGELFF
v_gene: TRBV7-3; len: 14; CDR3aa: CASSLASSSDTQYF
v_gene: TRBV5-5; len: 14; CDR3aa: CASSSEGAADTQYF
v_gene: TRBV20-1; len: 14; CDR3aa: CSAYPRGPEGIQYF
v_gene: TRBV6-2/TRBV6-3; len: 13; CDR3aa: CASRKQGGTEAFF
v_gene: TRBV23-1; len: 15; CDR3aa: CAVVLVGRGQETQYF
v_gene: TRBV5-1; len: 16; CDR3aa: CASSSVPGSGTDTQYF
v_gene: TRBV7-2; len: 14; CDR3aa: CASSLGHSQETQYF
v_gene: TRBV19; len: 15; CDR3aa: CASSHPGRVRDEQFF
v_gene: TRBV7-9; len: 13; CDR3aa: CASTGRMNTEAFF
v_gene: TRBV5-1; len: 14; CDR3aa: CASSPWGGQETQYF
v_gene: TRBV4-3; len: 15; CDR3aa: CASSWTSGAQYEQFF
v_gene: TRBV30; len: 13; CDR3aa: CAWSLTGGGGYTF
v_gene: TRBV10-1; len: 13; CDR3aa: CASSWDRANEQFF
v_gene: TRBV28; len: 17; CDR3aa: CASPPASGGYNTDTQYF
v_gene: TRBV7-2; len: 12; CDR3aa: CASSSQGWGYTF
v_gene: TRBV4-2; len: 15; CDR3aa: CASSQGERGTETQYF
v_gene: TRBV4-1; len: 16; CDR3aa: CASSQVGLRAKNIQYF
v_gene: TRBV5-1; len: 16; CDR3aa: CASRSTRTFSYNEQFF
v_gene: TRBV7-2; len: 15; CDR3aa: CASSSPSGSTDTQYF
v_gene: TRBV3-1; len: 17; CDR3aa: CASSQEAVLFGVKTQYF
v_gene: TRBV4-1; len: 16; CDR3aa: CASSQPGQALQYGYTF
v_gene: TRBV7-3; len: 14; CDR3aa: CASSPGSSADTQYF
v_gene: TRBV5-1; len: 15; CDR3aa: CASSRGGNMNTEAFF
v_gene: TRBV2; len: 12; CDR3aa: CASLRQNYGYTF
v_gene: TRBV7-9; len: 15; CDR3aa: CASSLEGGVGQPQHF
v_gene: TRBV11-2; len: 15; CDR3aa: CASSLSGGMNTEAFF
v_gene: TRBV9; len: 17; CDR3aa: CASSVVGFGRYTDTQYF
v_gene: TRBV5-5; len: 13; CDR3aa: CASSSVTTGELFF
v_gene: TRBV20-1; len: 15; CDR3aa: CSASGTGFRGQPQHF
v_gene: TRBV7-9; len: 17; CDR3aa: CASSPREGGSSYNEQFF
v_gene: TRBV12-3/TRBV12-4; len: 13; CDR3aa: CASSLTGTETQYF
v_gene: TRBV6-1; len: 13; CDR3aa: CAIGTSGQETQYF
v_gene: TRBV9; len: 13; CDR3aa: CASSVEVYNEQFF
v_gene: TRBV7-6; len: 16; CDR3aa: CASSFPGLAEYNEQFF
v_gene: TRBV28; len: 16; CDR3aa: CASLRALVFRNTEAFF
v_gene: TRBV5-1; len: 15; CDR3aa: CASRFGTGEAGELFF
v_gene: TRBV5-6; len: 14; CDR3aa: CASSLRVTNYGYTF
v_gene: TRBV29-1; len: 11; CDR3aa: CSPLRDQPQHF
v_gene: TRBV10-3; len: 18; CDR3aa: CAISGHSGGAEYTDTQYF
v_gene: TRBV10-2; len: 13; CDR3aa: CASSDTRLSKQFF
v_gene: TRBV18; len: 13; CDR3aa: CASSPGTENGYTF